This T cell receptor (beta chain) stems from a study of T cells in severe cutaneous drug reactions. Sequenced patients had Stevens-Johnson syndrome or toxic epidermal necrolysis caused by carbamazepine. Bulk and single-cell libraries used iRepertoire multiplex PCR with TCR subtype-specific primers. Roughly 85-500 ng of RNA per sample was bulk library input. TCRdb reprocessed the multiplex PCR reads, with one entry per CDR3 protein and no DNA. The specimen's table records just over 20,000 distinct CDR3 sequences. The CDR3 extends over 13 amino acids. From germline, CDR1 is LNHDA and CDR2 SQIVND (reference sequence).

The TCR sequence derives from a human donor with toxic epidermal necrolysis, a severe cutaneous drug reaction. The rearrangement links TRBV19 to TRBJ1-1. What was sequenced was PBMCs. The chain's CDR3 is CASSILGNTEAFF.